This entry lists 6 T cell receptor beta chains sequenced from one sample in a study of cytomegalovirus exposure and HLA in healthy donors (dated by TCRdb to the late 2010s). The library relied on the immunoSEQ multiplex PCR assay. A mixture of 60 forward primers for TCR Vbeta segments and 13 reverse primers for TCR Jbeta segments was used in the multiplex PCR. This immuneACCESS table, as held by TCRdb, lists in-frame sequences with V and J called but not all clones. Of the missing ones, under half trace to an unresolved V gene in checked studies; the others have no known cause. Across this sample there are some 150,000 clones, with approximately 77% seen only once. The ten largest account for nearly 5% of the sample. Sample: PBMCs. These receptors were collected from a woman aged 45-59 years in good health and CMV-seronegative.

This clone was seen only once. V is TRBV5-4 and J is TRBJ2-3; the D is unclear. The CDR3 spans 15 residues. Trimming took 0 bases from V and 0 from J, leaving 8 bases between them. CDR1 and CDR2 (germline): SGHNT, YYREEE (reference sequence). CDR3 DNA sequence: TGTGCCAGCAGCTTGGGGTTTACTAGCACAGATACGCAGTATTTT. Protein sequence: CASSLGFTSTDTQYF.

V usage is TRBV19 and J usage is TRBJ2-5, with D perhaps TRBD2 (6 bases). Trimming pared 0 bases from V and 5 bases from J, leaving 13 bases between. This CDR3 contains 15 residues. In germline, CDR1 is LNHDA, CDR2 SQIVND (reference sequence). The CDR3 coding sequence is TGTGCCAGTAGTATAGATCTAGGAGGGTTGGAGACCCAGTACTTC. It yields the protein CASSIDLGGLETQYF.

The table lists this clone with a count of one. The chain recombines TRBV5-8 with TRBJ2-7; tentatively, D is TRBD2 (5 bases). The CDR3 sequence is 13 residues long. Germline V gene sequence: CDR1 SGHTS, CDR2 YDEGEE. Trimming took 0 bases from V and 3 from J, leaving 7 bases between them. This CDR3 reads CASSLGGRYEQYF. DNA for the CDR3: TGTGCCAGCAGCTTGGGAGGGCGCTACGAGCAGTACTTC.

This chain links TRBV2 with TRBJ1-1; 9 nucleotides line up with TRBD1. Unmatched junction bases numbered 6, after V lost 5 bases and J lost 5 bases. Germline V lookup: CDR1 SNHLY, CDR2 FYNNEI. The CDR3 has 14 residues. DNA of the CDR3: TGTGCCAGCAGTTCGACAGGGGGTGGGACTGAAGCTTTCTTT. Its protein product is CASSSTGGGTEAFF.

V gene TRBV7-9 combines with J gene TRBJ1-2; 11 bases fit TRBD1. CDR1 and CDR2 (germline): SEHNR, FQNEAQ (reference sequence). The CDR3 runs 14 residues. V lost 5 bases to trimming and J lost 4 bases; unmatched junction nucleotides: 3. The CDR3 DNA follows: TGTGCCAGCAGCACAGGACAGGGGGCCTATGGCTACACCTTC. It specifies CASSTGQGAYGYTF.

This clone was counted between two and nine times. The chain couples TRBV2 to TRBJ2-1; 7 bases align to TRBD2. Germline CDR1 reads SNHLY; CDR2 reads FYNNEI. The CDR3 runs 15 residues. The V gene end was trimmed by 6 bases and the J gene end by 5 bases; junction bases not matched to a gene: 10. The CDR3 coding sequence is TGTGCCAGCAGGAGGAGTGGGGGAGGGGACAATGAGCAGTTCTTC. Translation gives CASRRSGGGDNEQFF. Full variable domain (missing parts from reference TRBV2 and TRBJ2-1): EPEVTQTPSHQVTQMGQEVILRCVPISNHLYFYWYRQILGQKVEFLVSFYNNEISEKSEIFDDQFSVERPDGSNFTLKIRSTKLEDSAMYFCASRRSGGGDNEQFFGPGTRLTVL.